The entry that follows covers one T cell receptor beta chain sequence. The sample is drawn from a study of PD-1 blockade in classical Hodgkin lymphoma. Clones were read by immunoSEQ multiplex PCR, and TCRdb kept only the in-frame ones, dropping some. The sample lists around 37,000 clones; around 90% were seen once. This sample's time point: cycle 4 day 1 (C4D1), after about 6 weeks of nivolumab. Brentuximab vedotin exposure varied, and every patient relapsed after autologous stem cell transplantation. Magnetic negative selection was used to purify CD4+ T cells from thawed PBMCs. The TCR comes from a human donor with classical Hodgkin lymphoma. Sequenced material: CD4+ T cells from blood, taken before the fourth cycle of nivolumab.

CDR3 residues: CAWSGEGYGYTF. CDR3 sequence (DNA): TGTGCCTGGTCAGGGGAGGGCTATGGCTACACCTTC. This chain uses TRBV30 with TRBJ1-2, with a possible D match to TRBD1 (6 bases). Germline CDR1 reads GTSNPN; CDR2 reads SVGIG (reference sequence). V lost 5 bases, J lost 4 bases, and 11 bases lay in between. CDR3 size: 12 residues.